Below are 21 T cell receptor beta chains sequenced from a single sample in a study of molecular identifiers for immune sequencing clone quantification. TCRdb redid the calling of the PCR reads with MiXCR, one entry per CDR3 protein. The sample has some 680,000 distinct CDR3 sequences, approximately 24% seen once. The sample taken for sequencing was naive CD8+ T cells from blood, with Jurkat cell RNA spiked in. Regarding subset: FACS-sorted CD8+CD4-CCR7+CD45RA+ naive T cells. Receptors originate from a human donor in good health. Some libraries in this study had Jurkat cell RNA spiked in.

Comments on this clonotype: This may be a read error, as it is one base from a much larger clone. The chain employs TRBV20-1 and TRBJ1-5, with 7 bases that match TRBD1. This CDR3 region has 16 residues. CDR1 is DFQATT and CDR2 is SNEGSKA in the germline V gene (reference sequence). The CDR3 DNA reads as TGCAGTGCTAGTTCCGGCAGGGGGTCGTCCAATCAGCCCCAGCAATTT. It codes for CSASSGRGSSNQPQQF.

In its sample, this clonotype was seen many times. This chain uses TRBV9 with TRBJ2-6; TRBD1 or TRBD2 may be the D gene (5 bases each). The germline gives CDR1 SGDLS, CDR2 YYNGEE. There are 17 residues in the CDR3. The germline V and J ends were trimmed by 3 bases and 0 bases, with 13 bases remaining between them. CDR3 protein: CASSGQIGGSGANVLTF. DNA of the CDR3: TGTGCCAGCAGCGGTCAAATTGGGGGCTCTGGGGCCAACGTCCTGACTTTC.

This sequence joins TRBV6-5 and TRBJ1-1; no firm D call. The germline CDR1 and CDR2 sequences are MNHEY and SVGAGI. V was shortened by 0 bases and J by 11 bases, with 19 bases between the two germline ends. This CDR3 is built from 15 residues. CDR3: CASSYSGSGPTGAFF. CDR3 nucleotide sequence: TGTGCCAGCAGTTACTCCGGTTCCGGTCCCACTGGGGCTTTCTTT.

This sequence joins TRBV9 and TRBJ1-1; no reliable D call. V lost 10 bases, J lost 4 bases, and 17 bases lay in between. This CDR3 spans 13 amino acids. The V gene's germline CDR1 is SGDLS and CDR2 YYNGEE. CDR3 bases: TGTGCCCGCCGCGTCGGTGGCCCCACTGAAGCTTTCTTT. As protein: CARRVGGPTEAFF.

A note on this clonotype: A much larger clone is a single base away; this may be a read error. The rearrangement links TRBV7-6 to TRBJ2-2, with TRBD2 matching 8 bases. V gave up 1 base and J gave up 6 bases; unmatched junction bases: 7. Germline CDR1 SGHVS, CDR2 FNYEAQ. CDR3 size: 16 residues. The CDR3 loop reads CASSLGAGVNAGELFF. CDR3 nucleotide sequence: TGTGCCAGCAGCTTAGGAGCGGGAGTCAACGCCGGGGAGCTGTTTTTT.

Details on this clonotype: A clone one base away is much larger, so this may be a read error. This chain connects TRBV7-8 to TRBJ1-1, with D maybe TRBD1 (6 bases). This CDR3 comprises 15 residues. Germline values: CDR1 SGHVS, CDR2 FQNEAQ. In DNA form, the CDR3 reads TGTGCCAGCAGCTTAAAAAGGGACATGAACACTGAAGCTTACTTT. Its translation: CASSLKRDMNTEAYF.

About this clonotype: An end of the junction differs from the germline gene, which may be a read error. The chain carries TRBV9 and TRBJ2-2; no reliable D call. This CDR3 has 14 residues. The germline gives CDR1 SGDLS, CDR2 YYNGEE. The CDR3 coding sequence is TGTGCCAACAGCGTTTTCGTCAGCGCCGGGGAGCTGTTTTTT. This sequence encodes CANSVFVSAGELFF.

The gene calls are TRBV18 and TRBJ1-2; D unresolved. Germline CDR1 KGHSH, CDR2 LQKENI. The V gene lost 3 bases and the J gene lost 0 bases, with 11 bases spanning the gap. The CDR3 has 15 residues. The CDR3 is CASSPLTGANYGYTF. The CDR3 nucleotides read TGTGCCAGCTCACCCTTGACCGGAGCTAACTATGGCTACACCTTC.

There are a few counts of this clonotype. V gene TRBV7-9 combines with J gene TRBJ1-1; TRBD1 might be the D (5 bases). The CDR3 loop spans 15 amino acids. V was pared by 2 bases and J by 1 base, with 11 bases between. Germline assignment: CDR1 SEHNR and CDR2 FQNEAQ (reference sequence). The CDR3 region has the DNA TGTGCCAGCAGCTTAACTCAGGGAGAGAACACTGAAGCTTTCTTT. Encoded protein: CASSLTQGENTEAFF.

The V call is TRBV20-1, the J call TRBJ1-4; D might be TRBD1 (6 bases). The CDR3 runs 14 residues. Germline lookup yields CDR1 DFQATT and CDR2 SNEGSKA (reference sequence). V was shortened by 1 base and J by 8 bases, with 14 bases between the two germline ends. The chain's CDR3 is CSARGAGVGEKLFF. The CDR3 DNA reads TGCAGTGCTAGAGGGGCAGGGGTGGGAGAAAAACTGTTTTTT.

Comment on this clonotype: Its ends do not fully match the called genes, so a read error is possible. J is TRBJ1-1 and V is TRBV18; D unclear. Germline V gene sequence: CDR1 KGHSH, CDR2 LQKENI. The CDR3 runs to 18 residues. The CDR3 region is CASPPPDRSRIQDTEAFF. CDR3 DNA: TGTGCCAGCCCACCCCCGGACCGATCGCGTATCCAGGACACTGAAGCTTTCTTT. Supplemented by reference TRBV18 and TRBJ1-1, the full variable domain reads NAGVMQNPRHLVRRRGQEARLRCSPMKGHSHVYWYRQLPEEGLKFMVYLQKENIIDESGMPKERFSAEFPKEGPSILRIQQVVRGDSAAYFCASPPPDRSRIQDTEAFFGQGTRLTVV.

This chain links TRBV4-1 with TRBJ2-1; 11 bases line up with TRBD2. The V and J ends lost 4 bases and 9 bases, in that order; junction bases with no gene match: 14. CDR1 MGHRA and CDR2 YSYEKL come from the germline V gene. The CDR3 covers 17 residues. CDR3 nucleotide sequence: TGCGCCAGCAGCCTCGGAAGCCAACTAGCGGGAGAGGCTGAGCAGTTCTTC. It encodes CASSLGSQLAGEAEQFF.

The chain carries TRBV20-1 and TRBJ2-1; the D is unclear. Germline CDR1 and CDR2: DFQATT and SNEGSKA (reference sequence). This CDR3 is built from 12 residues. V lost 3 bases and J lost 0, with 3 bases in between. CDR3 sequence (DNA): TGCAGTGCTAGCACCTCCTACAATGAGCAGTTCTTC. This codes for CSASTSYNEQFF.

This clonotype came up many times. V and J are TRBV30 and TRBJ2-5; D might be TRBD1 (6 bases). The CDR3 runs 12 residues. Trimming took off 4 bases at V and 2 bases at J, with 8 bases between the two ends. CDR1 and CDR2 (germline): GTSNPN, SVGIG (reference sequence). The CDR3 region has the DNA TGTGCCTGGAACAGGGTACAAGAGACCCAGTACTTC. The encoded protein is CAWNRVQETQYF.

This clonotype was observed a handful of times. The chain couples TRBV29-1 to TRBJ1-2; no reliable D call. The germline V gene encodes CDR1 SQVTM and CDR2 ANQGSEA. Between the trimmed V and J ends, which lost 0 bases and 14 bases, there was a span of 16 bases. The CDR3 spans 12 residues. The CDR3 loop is CSVEDKAAIRTF. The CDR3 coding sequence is TGCAGCGTTGAAGATAAGGCCGCTATTCGTACCTTC.

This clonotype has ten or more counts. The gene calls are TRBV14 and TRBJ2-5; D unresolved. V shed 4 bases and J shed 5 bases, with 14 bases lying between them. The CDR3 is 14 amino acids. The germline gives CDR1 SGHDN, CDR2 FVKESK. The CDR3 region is CASSPSRAQETQYF. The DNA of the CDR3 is TGTGCCAGCAGCCCTTCTAGGGCCCAGGAGACCCAGTACTTC.

The CDR3 nucleotides read TGTGCCAGCGTCCCCGCGGGGGGGAGTGGCAATGAGCAGTTCTTC. It codes for CASVPAGGSGNEQFF. The rearrangement joins TRBV28 to TRBJ2-1; 9 positions agree with TRBD2. J was trimmed by 6 bases and V by 8 bases; bases with no gene match: 11. The CDR3 totals 15 residues. Germline CDR1 reads MDHEN; CDR2 reads SYDVKM. Filled out from reference TRBV28 and TRBJ2-1, the complete variable domain reads DVKVTQSSRYLVKRTGEKVFLECVQDMDHENMFWYRQDPGLGLRLIYFSYDVKMKEKGDIPEGYSVSREKKERFSLILESASTNQTSMYLCASVPAGGSGNEQFFGPGTRLTVL.

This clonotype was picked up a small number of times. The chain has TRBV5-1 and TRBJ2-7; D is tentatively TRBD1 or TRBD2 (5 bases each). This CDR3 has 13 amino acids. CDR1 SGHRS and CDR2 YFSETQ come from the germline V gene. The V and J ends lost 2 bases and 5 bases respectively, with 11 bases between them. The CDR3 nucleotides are TGCGCCAGCAGCTTTGACAGCGGAAACGAGCAGTACTTC. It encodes CASSFDSGNEQYF.

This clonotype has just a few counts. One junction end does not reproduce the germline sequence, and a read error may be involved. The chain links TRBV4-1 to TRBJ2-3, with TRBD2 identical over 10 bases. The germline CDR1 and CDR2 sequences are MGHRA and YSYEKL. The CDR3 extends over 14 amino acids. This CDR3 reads CASSQVGGGLAVHF. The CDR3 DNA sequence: TGCGCCAGCAGCCAAGTGGGTGGAGGACTAGCGGTGCATTTT.

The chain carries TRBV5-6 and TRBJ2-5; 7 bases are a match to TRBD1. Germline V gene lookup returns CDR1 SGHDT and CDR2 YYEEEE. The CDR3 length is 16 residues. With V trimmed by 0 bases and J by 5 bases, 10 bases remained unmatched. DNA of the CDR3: TGTGCCAGCAGCTTGGCCCTACAGGGGCGGTGGGAGACCCAGTACTTC. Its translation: CASSLALQGRWETQYF.

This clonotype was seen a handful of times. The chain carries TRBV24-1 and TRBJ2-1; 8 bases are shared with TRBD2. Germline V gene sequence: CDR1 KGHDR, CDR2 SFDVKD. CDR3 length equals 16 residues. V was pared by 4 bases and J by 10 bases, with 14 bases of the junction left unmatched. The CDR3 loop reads CATSETDRTGGLEQFF. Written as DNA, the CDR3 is TGTGCCACCAGTGAAACCGATCGGACGGGGGGGCTGGAGCAGTTCTTC.